These 20 T cell receptor beta chains came from one sample sequenced in a study of shared clonotypes between healthy human individuals. CD45RO negativity and positive selection for CCR7 defined naive CD8 cells, a population that excluded terminally differentiated effector memory CD45RA+ cells. Method: immunoSEQ multiplex PCR; TCRdb's copy keeps in-frame clones and lacks some. Here the sample spans more than 500,000 clones, around 95% being singletons. The specimen was naive CD8+ T cells sorted from blood. The receptors were sampled from a woman aged 25 to 39 in good health.

The count of this clone is one. This chain connects TRBV5-1 to TRBJ1-2; D is perhaps TRBD1 (6 bases). Trimming took off 1 base at V and 5 bases at J, with 15 bases between the two ends. CDR1 is SGHRS and CDR2 is YFSETQ in the germline V gene. CDR3 length equals 15 residues. The CDR3 nucleotides read TGCGCCAGCAGCTTGCGGACAGACCTATGGTATGGCTACACCTTC. It translates to CASSLRTDLWYGYTF. Full variable domain (missing parts from reference TRBV5-1 and TRBJ1-2): KAGVTQTPRYLIKTRGQQVTLSCSPISGHRSVSWYQQTPGQGLQFLFEYFSETQRNKGNFPGRFSGRQFSNSRSEMNVSTLELGDSALYLCASSLRTDLWYGYTFGSGTRLTVV.

As DNA, the CDR3 is TGTGCCAGCAGTCGAGGGACTAGCGGGACTGAGCAGTTCTTC. This encodes CASSRGTSGTEQFF. V is TRBV6-5 and J is TRBJ2-1, with 13 bases matching TRBD2. Germline values: CDR1 MNHEY, CDR2 SVGAGI. CDR3 length: 14 residues. J lost 9 bases, V lost 5 bases, and 4 bases had no gene match.

In DNA, the CDR3 is TGCAGCGTTGGGGGACTAGAGGGGAGCTCCTACAATGAGCAGTTCTTC. Protein sequence: CSVGGLEGSSYNEQFF. This chain joins TRBV29-1 and TRBJ2-1, with 8 bases aligning to TRBD2. The CDR3 contains 16 residues. The V gene end was trimmed by 4 bases and the J gene end by 0 bases; junction bases not matched to a gene: 8. The germline V gene has CDR1 SQVTM and CDR2 ANQGSEA.

The chain combines TRBV7-9 with TRBJ2-1, with D unresolved. Germline CDR1 is SEHNR and CDR2 is FQNEAQ (reference sequence). The CDR3 has 15 amino acids. V lost 5 bases and J lost 5, with 16 bases in between. The CDR3 DNA sequence: TGTGCCAGCAGCCAGTTTTTGAGGTCGGACAATGAGCAGTTCTTC. Its protein product is CASSQFLRSDNEQFF.

This clone turned up a few times. The V call is TRBV28, the J call TRBJ1-2; D call uncertain. Germline V gives CDR1 MDHEN, CDR2 SYDVKM. V lost 3 bases and J lost 8, with 13 bases in between. The CDR3 is 13 amino acids. CDR3 amino acids: CASSFDAGFGYTF. The CDR3 DNA follows: TGTGCCAGCAGTTTTGATGCGGGATTCGGCTACACCTTC.

The chain employs TRBV28 and TRBJ1-5, with D unclear. The germline V gene encodes CDR1 MDHEN and CDR2 SYDVKM. The CDR3 consists of 13 residues. Trimming shortened V by 4 bases and J by 12 bases, and 16 bases separated the two germline ends. For the CDR3, the DNA is TGTGCCAGCAGTTCGCCTAGCGAGTCCATCCAGCATTTT. It translates to CASSSPSESIQHF.

The V call is TRBV6-1, the J call TRBJ1-2; 8 bases map to TRBD1. The CDR3 is 14 amino acids. Trimming cost V 2 bases and J 5 bases; bases outside gene matches: 4. Germline V gene sequence: CDR1 MNHNS, CDR2 SASEGT. In DNA form, the CDR3 reads TGTGCCAGCAGTGAATTGGACAGGGTTTATGGCTACACCTTC. Translated, it gives CASSELDRVYGYTF.

The chain carries TRBV6-4 and TRBJ2-3; 8 bases agree with TRBD2. Germline V lookup: CDR1 MRHNA, CDR2 SNTAGT. V lost 6 bases and J lost 0; bases outside the gene matches: 14. The CDR3 extends over 18 amino acids. CDR3 residues: CASRGRTSPPASTDTQYF. The DNA for the CDR3 is TGTGCCAGCAGGGGCCGGACTAGCCCTCCAGCTAGCACAGATACGCAGTATTTT.

A note on this clone: At one end the junction does not follow the germline gene, possibly because of a read error. The V gene is TRBV9, the J gene TRBJ1-2; D ambiguous. Germline CDR1 is SGDLS and CDR2 is YYNGEE. The CDR3 runs 8 residues. The CDR3 sequence is CASSFLHF. In nucleotides, the CDR3 is TGTGCCAGCAGCTTCCTCCACTTC.

The table lists this clone with a count of one. The gene calls are TRBV4-2 and TRBJ1-5, with D possibly being TRBD1 (5 bases). Germline-derived CDR1 and CDR2 are LGHNA and YNFKEQ. The CDR3 runs to 20 residues. V was shortened by 1 base and J by 1 base, with 23 bases between the two germline ends. The CDR3 coding sequence is TGTGCCAGCAGCCAAGGCCAGGGAATTAGAGTAGTCTTAAGCAATCAGCCCCAGCATTTT. This translates into CASSQGQGIRVVLSNQPQHF.

The gene calls are TRBV10-3 and TRBJ2-3, with D perhaps assigned TRBD1 or TRBD2 (6 bases each). The V end was cut by 5 bases, the J end by 5 bases, with 14 bases between. This CDR3 contains 14 residues. The germline gives CDR1 ENHRY, CDR2 SYGVKD. The DNA of the CDR3 is TGTGCCATCAGTCCCTTAGGGGGGCAAGATACGCAGTATTTT. Amino acid sequence: CAISPLGGQDTQYF.

The chain is built from TRBV7-9 and TRBJ2-7, with TRBD1 identical over 7 bases. This CDR3 is 14 amino acids long. J gave up 3 bases and V 4 bases, and 6 bases lay outside the gene matches. CDR1 and CDR2 from the germline V gene are SEHNR and FQNEAQ (reference sequence). CDR3 nucleotides: TGTGCCAGCAGCTCTGGGACAGCTAACTACGAGCAGTACTTC. This codes for CASSSGTANYEQYF.

The chain employs TRBV4-1 and TRBJ1-4; no clear D. Trimming stripped 1 base from V and 2 bases from J, with 8 bases between. The CDR3 consists of 15 residues. Germline V gives CDR1 MGHRA, CDR2 YSYEKL. In DNA form, the CDR3 reads TGCGCCAGCAGCCAAGCGGGGAGCACTAATGAAAAACTGTTTTTT. Translation gives CASSQAGSTNEKLFF.

The V gene is TRBV5-4, the J gene TRBJ2-1, with 7 positions matching TRBD1. The CDR3 is 13 amino acids. The germline V gene encodes CDR1 SGHNT and CDR2 YYREEE (reference sequence). The ends lost 8 bases at V and 4 bases at J; junction bases unmatched: 6. The CDR3 DNA is TGTGCCAGGAGACAGGGATTATACAATGAGCAGTTCTTC. Amino acids: CARRQGLYNEQFF.

This clone showed up just once. The chain couples TRBV6-1 to TRBJ2-7; D uncertain. The CDR3 covers 12 residues. Germline values: CDR1 MNHNS, CDR2 SASEGT. V was trimmed by 7 bases and J by 5 bases, leaving 12 bases between them. The CDR3, as DNA: TGTGCCAGCAAGAAGACCGTCCACGAGCAGTACTTC. It is translated as CASKKTVHEQYF.

The chain recombines TRBV10-3 with TRBJ2-1; unclear D gene. The V gene's germline CDR1 is ENHRY and CDR2 SYGVKD. V was shortened by 4 bases and J by 4 bases, with 8 bases between the two germline ends. CDR3 size: 13 residues. The CDR3: CAISVGVYNEQFF. DNA of the CDR3: TGTGCCATCAGTGTAGGCGTGTACAATGAGCAGTTCTTC.

This chain links TRBV27 with TRBJ1-1; D may be TRBD1 (6 bases). V lost 1 base to trimming and J lost 5 bases, with 14 bases between them. Germline V gene lookup returns CDR1 MNHEY and CDR2 SMNVEV (reference sequence). The CDR3 runs to 15 residues. CDR3 DNA sequence: TGTGCCAGCAGTTTATATCCAGGGGATTGGACTGAAGCTTTCTTT. Amino acid sequence: CASSLYPGDWTEAFF.

This chain links TRBV11-2 with TRBJ2-7; TRBD1 is a possible D gene (6 bases). Between the trimmed V and J ends, which lost 2 bases and 6 bases, there was a span of 11 bases. The CDR3 sequence is 13 residues long. Germline-derived CDR1 and CDR2 are SGHAT and FQNNGV. CDR3: CASSLYSRGEQYF. The CDR3 DNA follows: TGTGCCAGCAGCTTATACAGCAGGGGCGAGCAGTACTTC.

The rearrangement joins TRBV13 to TRBJ2-5; D perhaps matches TRBD2 (6 bases). The DNA end favors TRBJ2-7, so the J call may be wrong. From germline, CDR1 is PRHDT and CDR2 FYEKMQ (reference sequence). CDR3 size: 14 residues. In DNA form, the CDR3 reads TGTGCCAGCAGCTTGCTAGCGAAGACCTACGAGCAGTACTTC. Translation gives CASSLLAKTYEQYF.

The chain links TRBV5-4 to TRBJ2-4; D assignment may be TRBD1 or TRBD2 (5 bases each). Per the germline V gene, CDR1 is SGHNT and CDR2 is YYREEE (reference sequence). This CDR3 has 17 residues. Trimming shortened V by 4 bases and J by 5 bases, and 22 bases separated the two germline ends. The CDR3 protein is CASSPDRFLHGENIQYF. The CDR3 coding sequence is TGTGCCAGCAGCCCCGACAGATTTCTTCACGGGGAAAACATTCAGTACTTC.